The 24 T cell receptor beta chains reported below all come from one sample, sequenced in a study of cytomegalovirus exposure and HLA in healthy donors (dated by TCRdb to 2017 to 2019). Library preparation was by the immunoSEQ multiplex PCR assay. A mixture of 60 forward primers for TCR Vbeta segments and 13 reverse primers for TCR Jbeta segments was used in the multiplex PCR. The immuneACCESS repertoire file appears here via TCRdb, limited to in-frame rearrangements. These files lack a portion of the clones; in checked studies, under half of the deficit traces to unresolved V genes, and the cause of the others is not known. A total of fewer than 80,000 clones appear in this sample, around 68% of them only once. The top ten clonotypes cover roughly 25% of the sample. Specimen: PBMCs. The receptors come from a man between 50 and 59 years old in good health and CMV-seropositive.

CDR3 protein: CSVEGTSGSSYEQYF. In nucleotides, the CDR3 is TGCAGCGTTGAAGGGACTAGCGGGAGCTCCTACGAGCAGTACTTC. J is TRBJ2-7 and V is TRBV29-1; 13 bases agree with TRBD2. Per germline, CDR1 SQVTM and CDR2 ANQGSEA. The ends lost 1 base at V and 0 bases at J; junction bases unmatched: 0. The CDR3 is 15 residues long.

This clone appeared a single time. V is TRBV5-1 and J is TRBJ2-7, with D unresolved. The CDR3 runs to 14 residues. V lost 2 bases and J 0 bases, leaving 9 bases between the germline ends. Germline V lookup: CDR1 SGHRS, CDR2 YFSETQ. The CDR3 loop is CASSLRSSSYEQYF. The DNA of the CDR3 is TGCGCCAGCAGCTTAAGGAGTAGCTCCTACGAGCAGTACTTC.

The rearrangement joins TRBV9 to TRBJ2-2, with 9 bases matching TRBD2. This CDR3 is built from 14 residues. Germline V CDR1 and CDR2: SGDLS, YYNGEE. V shed 2 bases, J shed 4 bases, and the junction held 0 bases outside the gene matches. CDR3 region: CASSVSGSTGELFF. For the CDR3, the DNA is TGTGCCAGCAGCGTTAGCGGGAGCACCGGGGAGCTGTTTTTT.

The chain is built from TRBV6-5 and TRBJ1-2, with 9 bases that match TRBD1. The CDR3 is 14 residues long. CDR1 is MNHEY and CDR2 is SVGAGI in the germline V gene. The junction had 9 bases not matched to a gene; V was cut back by 8 bases and J by 5 bases. In DNA, the CDR3 is TGTGCCAGCGCTACTGGGACAGGGAGGTATGGCTACACCTTC. Protein product: CASATGTGRYGYTF.

The chain links TRBV13 to TRBJ2-1, with D maybe TRBD2 (6 bases). The CDR3 length is 14 residues. The V and J ends lost 5 bases and 3 bases respectively, with 11 bases between them. Germline CDR1 and CDR2: PRHDT and FYEKMQ (reference sequence). This CDR3 reads CASSLNGGYNEQFF. DNA for the CDR3: TGTGCCAGCAGCCTCAACGGGGGCTACAATGAGCAGTTCTTC.

The chain recombines TRBV9 with TRBJ2-1; TRBD2 matches at 14 bases. V was clipped by 0 bases and J by 7 bases; unmatched bases: 12. The CDR3 is 19 amino acids. Looked up from germline, CDR1 is SGDLS and CDR2 is YYNGEE. The CDR3 sequence: CASSVGLAGGQLVYNEQFF. DNA of the CDR3: TGTGCCAGCAGCGTAGGACTAGCGGGGGGGCAATTGGTTTATAATGAGCAGTTCTTC.

V usage is TRBV30 and J usage is TRBJ2-5; D uncertain. Trimming removed 0 bases from V and 5 bases from J, with 10 bases in between. Germline V lookup: CDR1 GTSNPN, CDR2 SVGIG (reference sequence). The CDR3 is 13 amino acids. The CDR3 region is CAWSVRAWETQYF. Here the CDR3 DNA reads TGTGCCTGGAGTGTACGAGCTTGGGAGACCCAGTACTTC.

The genes are TRBV30 and TRBJ1-5; D is unclear. The CDR3 consists of 13 residues. Between the trimmed V and J ends, which lost 1 base and 2 bases, there was a span of 6 bases. Per germline, CDR1 GTSNPN and CDR2 SVGIG (reference sequence). CDR3 sequence: CAWSGAGNQPQHF. In DNA form, the CDR3 reads TGTGCCTGGAGTGGGGCAGGCAATCAGCCCCAGCATTTT.

This rearrangement joins TRBV7-9 to TRBJ2-7; 14 bases align to TRBD2. Germline lookup yields CDR1 SEHNR and CDR2 FQNEAQ (reference sequence). J lost 5 bases, V lost 5 bases, and 2 bases had no gene match. CDR3 length: 14 residues. The CDR3: CASSQGLAGDEQYF. CDR3 bases: TGTGCCAGCAGCCAGGGACTAGCGGGGGACGAGCAGTACTTC.

The chain joins TRBV18 to TRBJ1-2; TRBD1 matches 9 bases. Germline values: CDR1 KGHSH, CDR2 LQKENI. CDR3 size: 15 residues. V dropped 2 bases and J dropped 1; count of bases not matched to a gene: 2. CDR3 sequence (DNA): TGTGCCAGCTCACCAAGGGACAGGGATAACTATGGCTACACCTTC. Amino acid sequence: CASSPRDRDNYGYTF.

This rearrangement joins TRBV5-6 to TRBJ1-1; tentatively, D is TRBD1 (6 bases). The CDR3 extends over 13 amino acids. Between the trimmed V and J ends, which lost 5 bases and 6 bases, there was a span of 14 bases. CDR1 is SGHDT and CDR2 is YYEEEE in the germline V gene. The CDR3 loop is CASSPGVAPEAFF. CDR3 DNA sequence: TGTGCCAGCAGTCCAGGGGTGGCCCCTGAAGCTTTCTTT.

This rearrangement joins TRBV5-4 to TRBJ2-7; 8 bases are a match to TRBD1. V dropped 4 bases and J dropped 1; count of bases not matched to a gene: 4. Per germline, CDR1 SGHNT and CDR2 YYREEE (reference sequence). This CDR3 is 14 amino acids long. The CDR3 coding sequence is TGTGCCAGCAGCGAAAGACAGGGGTCCTACGAGCAGTACTTC. As protein: CASSERQGSYEQYF.

The chain recombines TRBV30 with TRBJ1-1; the D gene is possibly TRBD1 (5 bases). The CDR3 has 12 amino acids. Germline V gives CDR1 GTSNPN, CDR2 SVGIG (reference sequence). The chain's CDR3 is CARVEGPTEAFF. The CDR3 region has the DNA TGTGCACGGGTGGAGGGGCCCACTGAAGCTTTCTTT. Using reference TRBV30 and TRBJ1-1 for the parts outside the CDR3, the full variable domain is SQTIHQWPATLVQPVGSPLSLECTVEGTSNPNLYWYRQAAGRGLQLLFYSVGIGQISSEVPQNLSASRPQDRQFILSSKKLLLSDSGFYLCARVEGPTEAFFGQGTRLTVV.

The chain employs TRBV19 and TRBJ2-7, with D possibly TRBD1 on 6 matching bases. CDR1 is LNHDA and CDR2 is SQIVND in the germline V gene (reference sequence). V was trimmed by 4 bases and J by 0 bases, leaving 13 bases between them. The CDR3 length is 15 residues. In nucleotides, the CDR3 is TGTGCCAGTAGTAGGACAGACCTAAGCTCCTACGAGCAGTACTTC. Translated, it gives CASSRTDLSSYEQYF.

The chain carries TRBV6-5 and TRBJ2-7; unclear D gene. Germline V gene data show CDR1 as MNHEY and CDR2 as SVGAGI. This CDR3 has 12 amino acids. Trimming removed 0 bases at V and 7 bases at J, with 7 bases between. CDR3 nucleotide sequence: TGTGCCAGCAGTTACTCGCGGTCGGAGCAGTACTTC. It translates to CASSYSRSEQYF.

This clone was seen only a few times. Here the CDR3 reads CASSGDTGELFF. CDR3 sequence (DNA): TGTGCCAGCAGCGGGGACACCGGGGAGCTGTTTTTT. The V call is TRBV2, the J call TRBJ2-2, with D possibly matching TRBD2 (5 bases). The ends were cut back, 6 bases at V and 3 bases at J, with 5 bases in the middle. CDR1 SNHLY and CDR2 FYNNEI come from the germline V gene. This CDR3 spans 12 amino acids. Variable domain in full (rest from reference TRBV2 and TRBJ2-2): EPEVTQTPSHQVTQMGQEVILRCVPISNHLYFYWYRQILGQKVEFLVSFYNNEISEKSEIFDDQFSVERPDGSNFTLKIRSTKLEDSAMYFCASSGDTGELFFGEGSRLTVL.

The chain joins TRBV18 to TRBJ2-7; 13 bases match TRBD2. This CDR3 has 15 amino acids. V lost 3 bases, J lost 4 bases, and 3 bases stayed unmatched. Germline loops: CDR1 KGHSH, CDR2 LQKENI. DNA of the CDR3: TGTGCCAGCTCACCCGGGACTAGCGGGACGTACGAGCAGTACTTC. Translated, it gives CASSPGTSGTYEQYF. Complete variable domain (other parts from reference TRBV18 and TRBJ2-7): NAGVMQNPRHLVRRRGQEARLRCSPMKGHSHVYWYRQLPEEGLKFMVYLQKENIIDESGMPKERFSAEFPKEGPSILRIQQVVRGDSAAYFCASSPGTSGTYEQYFGPGTRLTVT.

This sequence joins TRBV4-1 and TRBJ2-7, with 9 positions matching TRBD1. Trimming removed 2 bases from V and 0 bases from J; junction bases left unmatched: 2. The CDR3 spans 15 residues. In germline, CDR1 is MGHRA, CDR2 YSYEKL. In DNA, the CDR3 is TGCGCCAGCAGCCAACAGGGACAGGGCTCCTACGAGCAGTACTTC. It specifies CASSQQGQGSYEQYF.

The chain recombines TRBV27 with TRBJ2-1; D remains ambiguous. V lost 6 bases, J lost 7 bases, and 7 bases lay in between. The CDR3 is made up of 11 amino acids. CDR1 MNHEY and CDR2 SMNVEV come from the germline V gene (reference sequence). This CDR3 reads CASRLLNEQFF. The CDR3 nucleotides read TGTGCCAGCAGGCTCCTAAATGAGCAGTTCTTC.

This clone was counted a single time. The chain links TRBV27 to TRBJ2-7; 7 bases match TRBD1. This CDR3 comprises 16 residues. The V gene end was trimmed by 6 bases and the J gene end by 2 bases; junction bases not matched to a gene: 13. Germline CDR1 is MNHEY and CDR2 is SMNVEV (reference sequence). Here the CDR3 reads CASRLKAPGTAYEQYF. The CDR3 DNA sequence: TGTGCCAGCAGGCTTAAGGCCCCAGGGACAGCCTACGAGCAGTACTTC.

This chain uses TRBV28 with TRBJ1-2, with a tentative D call TRBD1 (6 bases). Germline V lookup: CDR1 MDHEN, CDR2 SYDVKM. V gave up 7 bases and J gave up 4 bases, with 19 bases separating them. The CDR3 spans 15 residues. The CDR3 bases are TGTGCCAGCACCCGAGGGGGAACAGCTATCTATGGCTACACCTTC. Its translation: CASTRGGTAIYGYTF.

This chain connects TRBV14 to TRBJ2-3; D possibly corresponds to TRBD1 (5 bases). The V end was cut by 4 bases, the J end by 3 bases, with 11 bases between. The CDR3 extends over 14 amino acids. Germline values: CDR1 SGHDN, CDR2 FVKESK. The CDR3 here is CASSRSGITDTQYF. The CDR3 bases are TGTGCCAGCAGCCGATCAGGGATTACAGATACGCAGTATTTT.

The chain has TRBV2 and TRBJ2-1, with 7 positions matching TRBD1. Germline V gene sequence: CDR1 SNHLY, CDR2 FYNNEI. The CDR3 loop spans 15 amino acids. V shed 10 bases and J 4 bases; nucleotides not matched to a gene: 13. CDR3 protein: CANRDPGQSYNEQFF. CDR3 nucleotides: TGTGCCAACAGAGACCCGGGACAGTCATACAATGAGCAGTTCTTC. Full variable domain (rest looked up from reference TRBV2 and TRBJ2-1): EPEVTQTPSHQVTQMGQEVILRCVPISNHLYFYWYRQILGQKVEFLVSFYNNEISEKSEIFDDQFSVERPDGSNFTLKIRSTKLEDSAMYFCANRDPGQSYNEQFFGPGTRLTVL.

This chain joins TRBV28 and TRBJ1-5; tentative D call: TRBD1 (5 bases). Trimming cost V 7 bases and J 2 bases, with 18 bases left between them. Germline CDR1 and CDR2: MDHEN and SYDVKM. CDR3 length: 16 residues. The CDR3 region is CASTLGGAYGNQPQHF. The CDR3 nucleotides are TGTGCCAGCACCTTGGGAGGGGCGTACGGCAATCAGCCCCAGCATTTT.